Reported below is one T cell receptor (beta chain). What it binds is unknown. This CDR3 comprises 15 residues. Germline-derived CDR1 and CDR2 are SGHTA and FQGNSA. V was shortened by 4 bases and J by 4 bases, with 14 bases between the two germline ends. In TCRdb, the 5' RACE reads were re-called with MiXCR into one record per CDR3 protein. The repertoire holds 750,000 to 850,000 distinct CDR3 sequences, with approximately 10% as singletons. The source of the sample is a study of CD8 T cells in ankylosing spondylitis. Study-level points and caveats: Reportedly, significant enrichment of disease-linked clones occurred in matched ankylosing spondylitis synovial fluid. Ankylosing spondylitis blood appeared to be characterized by a TCR beta motif of fewer than ten highly homologous variants.

The chain has TRBV7-2 and TRBJ2-1; possibly TRBD2 for D (5 bases). The sequencing input was blood, either unsorted or a sorted T cell fraction (not recorded which). This sequence was found in a male donor with ankylosing spondylitis. CDR3 in DNA: TGTGCCAGCAGCTACGCGTACGGGGTTTACAATGAGCAGTTCTTC. This codes for CASSYAYGVYNEQFF.